The clone carrying this TCR beta chain was seen only a few times. The antigen is not known. This entry belongs to a study of response to subunit inactivated influenza vaccine. Study-level points and caveats: After each seasonal influenza vaccination, few new T cells are recruited, the authors suggested.

TCRdb processed the RT-PCR reads anew with MiXCR; each CDR3 protein has one entry. The table shows about 520,000 distinct CDR3 sequences, with around 25% occurring only once. The ends were cut back, 10 bases at V and 7 bases at J, with 19 bases in the middle. The germline CDR1 and CDR2 sequences are ENHRY and SYGVKD. CDR3 length: 13 residues. The sequences come from CD4+ T cells sorted from PBMCs, collected around 5 days after vaccination. V is TRBV10-3 and J is TRBJ2-5, with D possibly being TRBD1 (5 bases). This clonotype was sampled from a man in his fifties who received an inactivated influenza vaccine. The CDR3 DNA reads TGTGCCACCAAGGGGCGAGACGAAGGGACCCAGTACTTC. Its translation is CATKGRDEGTQYF.